The rows below give T cell receptor beta chains drawn from one sample of a study of early T cells in non-severe SARS-CoV-2 infection. Using its own MiXCR run on the 5' RACE reads, TCRdb lists one record per CDR3 protein. The sample records about 48,000 distinct CDR3 sequences, approximately 5.7% being singletons. Sequencing was performed on whole blood, taken at baseline. All receptors derive from an adult who was a healthcare worker with PCR-confirmed SARS-CoV-2 infection or an uninfected control (not recorded which). Each CDR3 is given with its conserved first and last residue. The order of the fields is J gene, clone size, V gene, D gene, CDR3 protein, CDR3 DNA. The D gene is left open where the match is weak. Clone size is stated in some rows and not others, as once, few, many or a class when expanded.

TRBJ1-2	many	TRBV20-1	NA	CSATPENYGYTF	TGCAGTGCTACCCCAGAAAACTATGGCTACACCTTC
TRBJ2-3	few	TRBV5-1	TRBD1	CASSLTGVASTDTQYF	TGCGCCAGCAGCTTAACAGGGGTAGCTAGCACAGATACGCAGTATTTT
TRBJ1-6	NA	TRBV7-2	NA	CASSPLWGVGSPLHF	TGTGCCAGCAGCCCTCTCTGGGGGGTAGGGTCACCCCTCCACTTT
TRBJ2-1	many	TRBV13	NA	CASSLEGSDNEQFF	TGTGCCAGCAGCTTAGAGGGCAGTGACAATGAGCAGTTCTTC
TRBJ2-7	NA	TRBV20-1	NA	CSARPPGMPYEQYF	TGCAGTGCTAGACCCCCGGGAATGCCCTACGAGCAGTACTTC
TRBJ2-6	few	TRBV7-2	NA	CASKRDTVWFSGANVLTF	TGTGCCAGCAAGAGGGACACGGTATGGTTCTCTGGGGCCAACGTCCTGACTTTC
TRBJ2-7	many	TRBV27	TRBD1	CASSFQGARYEQYF	TGTGCCAGCAGTTTCCAGGGGGCCAGGTACGAGCAGTACTTC
TRBJ1-2	few	TRBV12-3/TRBV12-4	NA	CASSSDTYGYTF	TGTGCCAGCTCGTCCGACACTTATGGCTACACCTTC
TRBJ2-5	many	TRBV20-1	NA	CSAGGRWLEETQYF	TGCAGTGCTGGGGGCAGGTGGCTTGAAGAGACCCAATACTTC
TRBJ1-1	few	TRBV18	NA	CASSLKGVDTEAFF	TGTGCCAGCTCTCTTAAGGGAGTGGATACTGAAGCTTTCTTT
TRBJ2-1	many	TRBV6-2/TRBV6-3	NA	CASSYSQRNEQFF	TGTGCCAGCAGTTACTCTCAGCGCAATGAGCAGTTCTTC
TRBJ1-3	NA	TRBV20-1	TRBD1	CSAVTGAGNTIYF	TGCAGTGCTGTTACAGGGGCTGGAAACACCATATATTTT
TRBJ1-2	NA	TRBV9	NA	CASSVVAVQDRGYTF	TGTGCCAGCAGCGTAGTGGCCGTTCAGGATCGGGGCTACACCTTC
TRBJ2-3	medium-sized	TRBV20-1	TRBD2	CSARAKVAGAGDTQYF	TGCAGTGCTAGAGCGAAGGTAGCGGGAGCAGGAGATACGCAGTATTTT
TRBJ2-1	few	TRBV12-3/TRBV12-4	NA	CASSFVGGPYNEQFF	TGTGCCAGCAGTTTTGTCGGGGGGCCTTACAATGAGCAGTTCTTC
TRBJ2-5	few	TRBV5-6	NA	CASSSPSSGQETQYF	TGTGCCAGCAGCTCCCCCTCATCGGGTCAAGAGACCCAGTACTTC
TRBJ2-1	many	TRBV28	NA	CASSLQVSEQFF	TGTGCCAGCAGTTTACAAGTCAGTGAGCAGTTCTTC
TRBJ2-2	once	TRBV3-1	TRBD2	CASSQGLAGRIGELLF	TGTGCCAGCAGCCAAGGGCTAGCGGGGCGAATAGGGGAGCTGTTATTT
TRBJ2-7	many	TRBV5-4	TRBD1	CASSVTGPVYEQYF	TGTGCCAGCAGCGTGACAGGGCCCGTCTACGAGCAGTACTTC
TRBJ1-1	NA	TRBV29-1	NA	CSVEGQIYTEAFF	TGCAGCGTTGAAGGGCAGATCTACACTGAAGCTTTCTTT
TRBJ2-6	few	TRBV7-9	TRBD1	CARGPGTVSSGANVLTF	TGTGCCAGGGGACCCGGGACAGTATCCTCTGGGGCCAACGTCCTGACTTTC
TRBJ2-7	few	TRBV20-1	TRBD1	CSAAPRDRGSSYEQYF	TGCAGTGCAGCGCCCAGGGACAGGGGAAGTTCCTACGAGCAGTACTTC
TRBJ2-3	NA	TRBV12-3/TRBV12-4	NA	CASSLDSGITDTQYF	TGTGCCAGCAGTTTAGACAGCGGAATCACAGATACGCAGTATTTT
TRBJ2-2	few	TRBV18	TRBD1	CASSQLQGDTGELFF	TGTGCCAGCTCCCAACTCCAGGGGGACACCGGGGAGCTGTTTTTT
TRBJ2-1	NA	TRBV11-2	TRBD2	CASSSYSGRAYNEQFF	TGTGCCAGCAGCTCCTATAGCGGGAGGGCCTACAATGAGCAGTTCTTC
TRBJ2-1	NA	TRBV29-1	NA	CSVVGAGEQFF	TGCAGCGTTGTAGGGGCGGGTGAGCAGTTCTTC